The T cell receptor beta chain under discussion was sequenced for a study of CD8 T cells in Susac syndrome. V was cut by 11 bases and J by 1 base, with 15 bases left in between. This CDR3 is built from 14 residues. Germline loops: CDR1 LNHDA, CDR2 SQIVND (reference sequence). The sample holds one count of this clonotype. RNA, at roughly 0.5 to 1 ug, was reverse transcribed with random hexamers. Amplification of TCR beta CDR3 was carried out by immunoSEQ multiplex PCR, which covered 54 Vbeta and 13 Jbeta segments. MiXCR was run by TCRdb on the immunoSEQ multiplex PCR reads, yielding one entry per CDR3 protein. The data contain about 210,000 distinct CDR3 sequences, over 85% of them singletons.

The chain uses TRBV19 and TRBJ1-5, with D hard to call. This TCR was sampled from a human donor in good health. The sequenced sample consisted of CD4+ T cells from PBMCs. The CDR3 protein is CASRGLGSNQPQHF. CDR3 sequence (DNA): TGTGCCTCTCGAGGCCTAGGGAGCAATCAGCCCCAGCATTTT.